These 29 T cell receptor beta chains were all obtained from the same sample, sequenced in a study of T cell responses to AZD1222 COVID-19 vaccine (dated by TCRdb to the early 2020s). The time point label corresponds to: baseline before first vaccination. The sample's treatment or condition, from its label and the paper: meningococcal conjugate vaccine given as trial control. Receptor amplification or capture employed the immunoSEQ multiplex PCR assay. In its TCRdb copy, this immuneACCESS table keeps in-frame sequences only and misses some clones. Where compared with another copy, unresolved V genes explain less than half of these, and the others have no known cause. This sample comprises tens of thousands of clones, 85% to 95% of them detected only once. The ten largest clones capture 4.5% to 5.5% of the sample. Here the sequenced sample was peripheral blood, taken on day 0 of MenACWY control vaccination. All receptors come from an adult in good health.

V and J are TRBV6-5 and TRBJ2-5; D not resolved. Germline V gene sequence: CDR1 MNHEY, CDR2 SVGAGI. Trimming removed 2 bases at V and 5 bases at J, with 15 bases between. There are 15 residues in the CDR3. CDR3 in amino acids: CASSYMGQAGETQYF. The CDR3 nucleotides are TGTGCCAGCAGTTACATGGGTCAAGCTGGGGAGACCCAGTACTTC.

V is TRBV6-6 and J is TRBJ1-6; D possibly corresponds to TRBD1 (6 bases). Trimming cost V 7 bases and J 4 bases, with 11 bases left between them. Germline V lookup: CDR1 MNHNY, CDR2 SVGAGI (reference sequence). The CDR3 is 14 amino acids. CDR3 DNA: TGTGCCAGCACTTTGGACAGATATAATTCACCCCTCCACTTT. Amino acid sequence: CASTLDRYNSPLHF.

CDR3: CASSWTGGRQPQHF. For the CDR3, the DNA is TGTGCCAGCAGCTGGACAGGGGGCAGGCAGCCCCAGCATTTT. The chain links TRBV5-5 to TRBJ1-5, with 11 bases that match TRBD1. CDR3 length: 14 residues. Trimming cost V 3 bases and J 7 bases; bases outside gene matches: 3. Germline V CDR1 and CDR2: SGHKS, YYEKEE (reference sequence). The full variable domain, rest sourced from reference TRBV5-5 and TRBJ1-5, is DAGVTQSPTHLIKTRGQQVTLRCSPISGHKSVSWYQQVLGQGPQFIFQYYEKEERGRGNFPDRFSARQFPNYSSELNVNALLLGDSALYLCASSWTGGRQPQHFGDGTRLSIL.

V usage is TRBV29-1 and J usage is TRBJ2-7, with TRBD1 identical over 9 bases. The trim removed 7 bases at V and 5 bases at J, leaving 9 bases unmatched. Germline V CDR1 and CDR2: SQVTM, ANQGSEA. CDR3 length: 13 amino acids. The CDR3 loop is CSATGQGGDEQYF. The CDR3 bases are TGCAGCGCAACGGGACAGGGAGGGGACGAGCAGTACTTC.

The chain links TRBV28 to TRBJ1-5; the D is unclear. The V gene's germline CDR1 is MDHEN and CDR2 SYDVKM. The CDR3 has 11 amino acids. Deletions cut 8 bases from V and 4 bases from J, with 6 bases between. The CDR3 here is CASGRNQPQHF. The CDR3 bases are TGTGCCAGCGGAAGGAATCAGCCCCAGCATTTT.

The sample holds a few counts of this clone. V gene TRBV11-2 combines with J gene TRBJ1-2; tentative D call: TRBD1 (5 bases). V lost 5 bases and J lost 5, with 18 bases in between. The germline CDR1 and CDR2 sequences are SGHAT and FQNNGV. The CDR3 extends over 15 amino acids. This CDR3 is CASSPLSRQYYGYTF. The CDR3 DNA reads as TGTGCCAGCAGCCCTCTTTCGCGACAGTATTATGGCTACACCTTC. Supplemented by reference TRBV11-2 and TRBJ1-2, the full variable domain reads EAGVAQSPRYKIIEKRQSVAFWCNPISGHATLYWYQQILGQGPKLLIQFQNNGVVDDSQLPKDRFSAERLKGVDSTLKIQPAKLEDSAVYLCASSPLSRQYYGYTFGSGTRLTVV.

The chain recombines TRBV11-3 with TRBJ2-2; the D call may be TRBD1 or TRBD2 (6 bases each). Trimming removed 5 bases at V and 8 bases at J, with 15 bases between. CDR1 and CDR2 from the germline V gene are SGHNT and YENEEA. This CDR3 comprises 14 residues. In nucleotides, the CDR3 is TGTGCCAGCAGCGCCGAATGGGGGGCTGGGGAGCTGTTTTTT. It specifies CASSAEWGAGELFF.

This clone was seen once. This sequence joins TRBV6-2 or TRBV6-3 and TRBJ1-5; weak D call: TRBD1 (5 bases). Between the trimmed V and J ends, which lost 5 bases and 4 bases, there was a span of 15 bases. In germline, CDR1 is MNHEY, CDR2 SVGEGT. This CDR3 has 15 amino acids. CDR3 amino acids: CASSDDSFGNQPQHF. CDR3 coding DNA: TGTGCCAGCAGTGACGACAGTTTCGGGAATCAGCCCCAGCATTTT.

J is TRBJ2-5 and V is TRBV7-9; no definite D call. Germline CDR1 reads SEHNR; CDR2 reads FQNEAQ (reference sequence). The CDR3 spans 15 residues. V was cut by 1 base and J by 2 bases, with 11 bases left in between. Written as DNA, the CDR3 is TGTGCCAGCAGCTTAGGACAACCTAATCAAGAGACCCAGTACTTC. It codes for CASSLGQPNQETQYF.

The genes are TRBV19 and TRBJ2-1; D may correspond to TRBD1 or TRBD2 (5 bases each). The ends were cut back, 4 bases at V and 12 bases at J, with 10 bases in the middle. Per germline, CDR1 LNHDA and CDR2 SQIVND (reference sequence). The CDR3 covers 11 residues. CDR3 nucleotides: TGTGCCAGTAGTACGGGACCTTGGCAGTTCTTC. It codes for CASSTGPWQFF.

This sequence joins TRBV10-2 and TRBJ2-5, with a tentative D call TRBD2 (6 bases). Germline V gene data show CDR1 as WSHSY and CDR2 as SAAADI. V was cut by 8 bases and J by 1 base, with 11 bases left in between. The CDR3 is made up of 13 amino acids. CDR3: CASSGDVQETQYF. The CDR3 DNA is TGCGCCAGCTCGGGGGATGTCCAAGAGACCCAGTACTTC.

The chain's CDR3 is CASRLLGGSPLHF. CDR3 DNA sequence: TGTGCCAGCAGACTCCTAGGGGGTTCACCCCTCCACTTT. This chain joins TRBV6-5 and TRBJ1-6, with D possibly being TRBD1 (6 bases). The ends were cut back, 6 bases at V and 9 bases at J, with 12 bases in the middle. Germline V lookup: CDR1 MNHEY, CDR2 SVGAGI. The CDR3 loop spans 13 amino acids.

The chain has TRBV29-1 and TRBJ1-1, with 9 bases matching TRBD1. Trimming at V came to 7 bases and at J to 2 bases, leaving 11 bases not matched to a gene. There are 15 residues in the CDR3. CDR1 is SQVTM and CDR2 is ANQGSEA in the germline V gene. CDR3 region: CSGVDRGQGNTEAFF. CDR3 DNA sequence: TGCAGCGGAGTGGACAGGGGACAGGGAAACACTGAAGCTTTCTTT.

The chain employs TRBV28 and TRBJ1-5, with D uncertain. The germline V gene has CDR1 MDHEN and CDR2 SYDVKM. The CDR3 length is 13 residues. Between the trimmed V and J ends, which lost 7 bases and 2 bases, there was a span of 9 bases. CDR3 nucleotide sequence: TGTGCCAGCATGGACGGAGGCAATCAGCCCCAGCATTTT. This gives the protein CASMDGGNQPQHF.

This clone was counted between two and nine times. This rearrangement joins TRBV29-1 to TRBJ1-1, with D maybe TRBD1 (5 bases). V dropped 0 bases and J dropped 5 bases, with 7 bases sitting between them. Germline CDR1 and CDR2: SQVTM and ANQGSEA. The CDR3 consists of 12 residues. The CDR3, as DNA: TGCAGCGTTGAAGATGAGGGGACTGAAGCTTTCTTT. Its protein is CSVEDEGTEAFF.

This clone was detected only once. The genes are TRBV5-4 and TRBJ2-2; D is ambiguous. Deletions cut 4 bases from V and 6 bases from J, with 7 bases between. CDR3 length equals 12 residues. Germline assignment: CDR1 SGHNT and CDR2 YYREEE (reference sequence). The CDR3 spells CASSLGPGELFF. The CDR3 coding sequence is TGTGCCAGCAGCCTCGGACCCGGGGAGCTGTTTTTT.

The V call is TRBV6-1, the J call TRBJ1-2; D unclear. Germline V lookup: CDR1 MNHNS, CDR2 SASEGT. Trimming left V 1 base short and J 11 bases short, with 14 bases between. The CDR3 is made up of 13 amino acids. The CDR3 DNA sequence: TGTGCCAGCAGTGAAGGGCAGGTGGTTGGGTACACCTTC. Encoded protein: CASSEGQVVGYTF.

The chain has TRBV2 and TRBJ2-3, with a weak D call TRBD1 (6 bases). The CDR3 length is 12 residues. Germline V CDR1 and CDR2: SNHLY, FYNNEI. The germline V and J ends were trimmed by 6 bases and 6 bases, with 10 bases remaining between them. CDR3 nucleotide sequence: TGTGCCAGCAGACAGGGATGGGATACGCAGTATTTT. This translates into CASRQGWDTQYF.

This CDR3 is CASSTGQPYEQYF. The CDR3 coding sequence is TGTGCCAGTAGTACCGGTCAACCCTACGAGCAGTACTTC. This rearrangement joins TRBV19 to TRBJ2-7; D is uncertain. The germline V gene encodes CDR1 LNHDA and CDR2 SQIVND (reference sequence). The V and J ends lost 4 bases and 2 bases respectively, with 9 bases between them. This CDR3 region has 13 residues.

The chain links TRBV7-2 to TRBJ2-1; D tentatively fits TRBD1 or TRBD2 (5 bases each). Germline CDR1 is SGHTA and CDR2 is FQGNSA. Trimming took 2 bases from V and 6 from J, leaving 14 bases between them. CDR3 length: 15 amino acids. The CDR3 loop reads CASSLLGRTGNEQFF. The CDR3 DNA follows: TGTGCCAGCAGCTTACTGGGGAGAACAGGCAATGAGCAGTTCTTC. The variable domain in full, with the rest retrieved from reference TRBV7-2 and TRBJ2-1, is GAGVSQSPSNKVTEKGKDVELRCDPISGHTALYWYRQSLGQGLEFLIYFQGNSAPDKSGLPSDRFSAERTGGSVSTLTIQRTQQEDSAVYLCASSLLGRTGNEQFFGPGTRLTVL.

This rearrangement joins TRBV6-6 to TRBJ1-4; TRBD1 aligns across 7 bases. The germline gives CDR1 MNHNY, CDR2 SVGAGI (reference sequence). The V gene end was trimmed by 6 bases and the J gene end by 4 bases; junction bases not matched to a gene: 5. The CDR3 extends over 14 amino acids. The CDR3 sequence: CASRSGQINEKLFF. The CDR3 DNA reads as TGTGCCAGCAGATCGGGACAGATTAATGAAAAACTGTTTTTT.

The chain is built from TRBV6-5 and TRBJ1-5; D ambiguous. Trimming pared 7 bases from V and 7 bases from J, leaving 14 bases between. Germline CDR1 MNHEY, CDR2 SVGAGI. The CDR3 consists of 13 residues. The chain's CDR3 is CASTGLAGQPQHF. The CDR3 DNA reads TGTGCCAGCACTGGGCTGGCCGGACAGCCCCAGCATTTT.

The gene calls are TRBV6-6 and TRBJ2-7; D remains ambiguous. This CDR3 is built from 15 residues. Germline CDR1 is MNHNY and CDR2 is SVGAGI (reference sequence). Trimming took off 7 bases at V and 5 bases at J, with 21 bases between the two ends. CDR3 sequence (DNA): TGTGCCAGCACCCTAAATTGGGCCCTGGGGAACGAGCAGTACTTC. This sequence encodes CASTLNWALGNEQYF.

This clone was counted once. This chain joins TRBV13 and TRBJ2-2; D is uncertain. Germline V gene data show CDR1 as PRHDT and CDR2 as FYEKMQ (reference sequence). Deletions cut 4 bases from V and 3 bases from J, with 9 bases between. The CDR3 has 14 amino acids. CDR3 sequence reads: CASSSPQDTGELFF. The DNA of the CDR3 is TGTGCCAGCAGCTCCCCGCAGGACACCGGGGAGCTGTTTTTT.

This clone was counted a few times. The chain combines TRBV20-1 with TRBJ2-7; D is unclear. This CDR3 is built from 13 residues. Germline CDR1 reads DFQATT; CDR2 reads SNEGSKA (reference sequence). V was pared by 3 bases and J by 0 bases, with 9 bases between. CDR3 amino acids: CSASGLTSYEQYF. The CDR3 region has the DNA TGCAGTGCTAGTGGCCTAACCTCCTACGAGCAGTACTTC.

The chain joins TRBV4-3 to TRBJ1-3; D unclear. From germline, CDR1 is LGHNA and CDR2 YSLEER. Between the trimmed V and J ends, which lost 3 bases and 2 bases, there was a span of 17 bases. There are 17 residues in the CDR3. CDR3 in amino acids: CASSHSRGLGAGNTIYF. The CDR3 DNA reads TGCGCCAGCAGCCACTCACGCGGGTTAGGAGCTGGAAACACCATATATTTT.

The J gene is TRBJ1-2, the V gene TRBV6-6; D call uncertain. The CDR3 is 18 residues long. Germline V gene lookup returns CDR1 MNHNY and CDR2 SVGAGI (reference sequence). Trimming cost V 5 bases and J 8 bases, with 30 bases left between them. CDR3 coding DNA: TGTGCCAGCAGTCGATATTTTGCCTCGGACCTCTCAAAAAGGGGCTACACCTTC. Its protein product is CASSRYFASDLSKRGYTF.

For the CDR3, the DNA is TGTGCCTGGAGCGGCGGAGCAGATACGCAGTATTTT. Its protein is CAWSGGADTQYF. The J gene is TRBJ2-3, the V gene TRBV30, with unresolved D. V was pared by 3 bases and J by 4 bases, with 8 bases between. Germline V gene data show CDR1 as GTSNPN and CDR2 as SVGIG (reference sequence). The CDR3 extends over 12 amino acids.

The CDR3 bases are TGTGCCAGCTCTAGCGGTTACAATGAGCAGTTCTTC. It encodes CASSSGYNEQFF. The V gene is TRBV7-9, the J gene TRBJ2-1; 7 nucleotides match TRBD2. The CDR3 is made up of 12 amino acids. Germline lookup yields CDR1 SEHNR and CDR2 FQNEAQ (reference sequence). Unmatched junction bases numbered 2, after V lost 8 bases and J lost 4 bases.